This T cell receptor beta chain was profiled in a study of OX40 agonist ivuxolimab in advanced cancers. As for the study more broadly: Ivuxolimab was a fully human IgG2 agonistic monoclonal antibody targeting the costimulatory receptor OX40 (CD134). Intravenous ivuxolimab was administered to patients every 2 weeks at six dose levels: 0.01, 0.1, 0.3, 1.5, 3 and 10 mg/kg. Among the approximately 54 dose-escalation patients, approximately 20 had hepatocellular carcinoma, 15 or so melanoma, 9 renal cell carcinoma and 9 head and neck cancer. The dose-escalation cohort was almost 85% male with a mean age of approximately 60 years, ranging from roughly 20 to 80. Patients were allowed to have had prior anti-PD-1, anti-PD-L1 or anti-CTLA-4 therapy, and 30% to 40% of the dose-escalation patients had previously received checkpoint inhibitors. Partial responses were achieved by three dose-escalation patients, of whom one had hepatocellular carcinoma and two had cutaneous melanoma. Peripheral TCRbeta sequencing was intended to test whether TCR sequence diversity was altered and clonal T-cell expansion was caused by ivuxolimab. The paper covers the monotherapy dose-escalation part of the phase I ivuxolimab trial, which included N of about 56 patients.

General conclusions and limits of the study: Low levels of normalized T-cell clonal expansion were also shown by some nonresponding patients. Clonal expansion of both CD4+ and CD8+ blood T cells was observed from baseline to week 6 at doses 0.1 to 3.0 mg/kg. On average, CD8+ T cells showed more expanded clones than CD4+ T cells after ivuxolimab. In partial responders in the 0.1-3.0 mg/kg groups, normalized peripheral clonal expansion was found to be among the lowest, especially among CD8+ T cells. Antigen specificity was not determined for the clonally expanded peripheral T cells.

From the germline V gene, CDR1 is KGHSH and CDR2 is LQKENI. The CDR3, cysteine through phenylalanine, is 16 amino acids long. Kept here is only the CDR3 DNA, which spans 48 bases and is read in frame from base 1. Trimming removed 4 bases from V and 6 bases from J; the gene matches leave 9 bases unexplained. To sequence the TCRbeta CDR3 region, genomic DNA was isolated from the sorted cells. TCRbeta CDR3 regions were sequenced using the immunoSEQ Assay. TCRdb limited this immuneACCESS table to in-frame rearrangements with V and J called. A share of clones is missing; checked studies link under half to unresolved V genes, and the rest is unexplained. Here the sample has approximately 80,000 clones; more than 70% occur a single time. Over 0.15% of the sample rests with the top ten. Patients with a history of autoimmune disease or receiving systemic immunosuppression were excluded from the trial. Peripheral blood for TCR sequencing was collected from all dose cohorts at baseline, on cycle 4 day 1, and on cycle 7 day 1. The samples were taken from a phase I, first-in-human, multicenter, open-label dose-escalation trial of ivuxolimab. Adults with locally advanced or metastatic head and neck squamous cell, hepatocellular, melanoma or renal cell carcinoma were enrolled in the trial. Before TCR sequencing, CD4+ T cells and CD8+ T cells from peripheral blood were sorted into separate populations.

Regarding this clone: Its antigen target is currently unknown. There are no base qualities to consult, and no much larger clone falls within one base.

The material sequenced was CD4+ or CD8+ T cells sorted from blood, taken in a trial of the OX40 agonist ivuxolimab. The clonotype originates from an adult with an advanced solid tumor such as melanoma, head and neck, liver or kidney cancer. The chain is assembled from TRBV18 and TRBJ1-6, and TRBD1 matches 7 of the central bases. At the DNA level, the sequence is TGTGCCAGCTCACGAAACACCGGGACAGCTAATTCACCCCTCCACTTT. Translated, this is CASSRNTGTANSPLHF.